This is a list of T cell receptor beta chains from one sample in a study of blood T cells in healthy people across ages. MiXCR, run by TCRdb on the 5' RACE reads, gives a single entry per CDR3 protein. The table shows roughly 1,500,000 distinct CDR3 sequences, with roughly 32% occurring only once. The sequenced material came from blood. These receptors were taken from a woman aged 25 to 39 in good health. The CDR3 runs from the conserved cysteine through the conserved F or W. A D gene is named only where the DNA matches it firmly. Size is omitted from some rows. Given values are once, few, many or a class for expanded clones.

abundance: .
len: 15
j_gene: TRBJ2-1
v_gene: TRBV2
d_gene: .
CDR3aa: CASSAMTRGYNEQFF
CDR3nt: TGTGCCAGCAGTGCGATGACTAGAGGTTACAATGAGCAGTTCTTC

abundance: .
len: 13
j_gene: TRBJ1-2
v_gene: TRBV10-2
d_gene: .
CDR3aa: CASSDKINYGYTF
CDR3nt: TGCGCCAGCAGTGACAAAATTAACTATGGCTACACCTTC

abundance: few
len: 11
j_gene: TRBJ1-5
v_gene: TRBV6-1
d_gene: .
CDR3aa: CASTSHGPQHF
CDR3nt: TGTGCCAGCACCAGCCATGGGCCCCAGCATTTT

abundance: once
len: 12
j_gene: TRBJ2-7
v_gene: TRBV12-3/TRBV12-4
d_gene: TRBD1
CDR3aa: CACSLTGDEQYF
CDR3nt: TGTGCCTGCAGTCTGACAGGGGACGAGCAGTACTTC

abundance: .
len: 15
j_gene: TRBJ2-3
v_gene: TRBV27
d_gene: TRBD1
CDR3aa: CASSLMGTGTDTQYF
CDR3nt: TGTGCCAGCAGTCTAATGGGGACAGGGACAGATACGCAGTATTTT

abundance: few
len: 13
j_gene: TRBJ2-2
v_gene: TRBV3-1
d_gene: .
CDR3aa: CASSQGHTGELFF
CDR3nt: TGTGCCAGCAGCCAAGGCCACACCGGGGAGCTGTTTTTT

abundance: few
len: 12
j_gene: TRBJ1-2
v_gene: TRBV6-1
d_gene: .
CDR3aa: CASSDTYNGYTF
CDR3nt: TGTGCCAGCAGTGATACTTACAACGGCTACACCTTC

abundance: .
len: 14
j_gene: TRBJ2-7
v_gene: TRBV5-1
d_gene: TRBD1
CDR3aa: CASGTGQQSYEQYF
CDR3nt: TGCGCCAGTGGTACGGGACAGCAGTCCTACGAGCAGTACTTC

abundance: few
len: 16
j_gene: TRBJ2-6
v_gene: TRBV3-1
d_gene: .
CDR3aa: CASSQRLVSGANVLTF
CDR3nt: TGTGCCAGCAGCCAAAGACTTGTCTCTGGGGCCAACGTCCTGACTTTC

abundance: few
len: 16
j_gene: TRBJ2-3
v_gene: TRBV7-2
d_gene: .
CDR3aa: CASSLGPAMGLDTQYF
CDR3nt: TGTGCCAGCAGCTTAGGGCCCGCAATGGGTCTAGATACGCAGTATTTT

abundance: .
len: 14
j_gene: TRBJ2-3
v_gene: TRBV10-3
d_gene: .
CDR3aa: CAISEWGGTDTQYF
CDR3nt: TGTGCCATCAGTGAGTGGGGGGGCACAGATACGCAGTATTTT

abundance: .
len: 14
j_gene: TRBJ2-7
v_gene: TRBV2
d_gene: .
CDR3aa: CAGSFGGPRYEQYF
CDR3nt: TGTGCCGGATCCTTCGGGGGGCCGAGGTACGAGCAGTACTTC

abundance: .
len: 16
j_gene: TRBJ2-3
v_gene: TRBV6-5
d_gene: .
CDR3aa: CASMWGEYKGTDTQYF
CDR3nt: TGTGCCAGCATGTGGGGCGAATATAAAGGCACAGATACGCAGTATTTT

abundance: .
len: 18
j_gene: TRBJ2-7
v_gene: TRBV12-3/TRBV12-4
d_gene: TRBD1
CDR3aa: CASSLTGQGLGRSYEQYF
CDR3nt: TGTGCCAGCAGTTTAACGGGACAGGGTTTGGGTCGCTCCTACGAGCAGTACTTC

abundance: .
len: 19
j_gene: TRBJ2-2
v_gene: TRBV10-3
d_gene: TRBD1
CDR3aa: CAISESGTGRPSDTGELFF
CDR3nt: TGTGCCATCAGTGAGTCCGGGACAGGTAGACCCTCAGACACCGGGGAGCTGTTTTTT

abundance: .
len: 15
j_gene: TRBJ1-4
v_gene: TRBV7-6
d_gene: .
CDR3aa: CASSLGRRTNEKLFF
CDR3nt: TGTGCCAGCAGCCTCGGACGAAGGACTAATGAAAAACTGTTTTTT

abundance: few
len: 17
j_gene: TRBJ1-2
v_gene: TRBV14
d_gene: .
CDR3aa: CASSDLRGLSSNYGYTF
CDR3nt: TGTGCCAGCAGCGACCTCAGGGGCCTTTCCTCGAACTATGGCTACACCTTC

abundance: few
len: 15
j_gene: TRBJ1-2
v_gene: TRBV20-1
d_gene: .
CDR3aa: CSAGKDSYTNYGYTF
CDR3nt: TGCAGTGCTGGGAAAGACAGTTATACTAACTATGGCTACACCTTC

abundance: .
len: 15
j_gene: TRBJ2-7
v_gene: TRBV20-1
d_gene: TRBD2
CDR3aa: CSARDHRTSRYEQYF
CDR3nt: TGCAGTGCTAGAGATCACCGGACTAGCCGCTACGAGCAGTACTTC

abundance: .
len: 19
j_gene: TRBJ1-2
v_gene: TRBV7-9
d_gene: TRBD1
CDR3aa: CASSPWGGTGGRGSYGYTF
CDR3nt: TGTGCCAGCAGCCCCTGGGGGGGGACAGGGGGCCGCGGGAGCTATGGCTACACCTTC

abundance: .
len: 13
j_gene: TRBJ2-2
v_gene: TRBV9
d_gene: .
CDR3aa: CASSVIVSGELFF
CDR3nt: TGTGCCAGCAGCGTAATAGTATCCGGGGAGCTGTTTTTT

abundance: .
len: 15
j_gene: TRBJ2-1
v_gene: TRBV20-1
d_gene: TRBD1
CDR3aa: CSARGRTGRCDEQFF
CDR3nt: TGCAGTGCTAGAGGCCGGACAGGGAGGTGCGATGAGCAGTTCTTC

abundance: few
len: 15
j_gene: TRBJ2-5
v_gene: TRBV5-1
d_gene: .
CDR3aa: CASSLGGEVFETQYF
CDR3nt: TGCGCCAGCAGCCTGGGGGGAGAGGTGTTCGAGACCCAGTACTTC

abundance: .
len: 17
j_gene: TRBJ2-3
v_gene: TRBV24-1
d_gene: TRBD2
CDR3aa: CATSPGLAGGPQATQYF
CDR3nt: TGTGCCACCAGCCCGGGACTAGCGGGAGGGCCTCAGGCTACGCAGTATTTT

abundance: few
len: 16
j_gene: TRBJ2-6
v_gene: TRBV5-4
d_gene: TRBD1
CDR3aa: CASSQPDRAGANVLTF
CDR3nt: TGTGCCAGCAGCCAACCCGACAGGGCTGGGGCCAACGTCCTGACTTTC

abundance: .
len: 14
j_gene: TRBJ2-2
v_gene: TRBV12-3/TRBV12-4
d_gene: TRBD2
CDR3aa: CASSPWTSGGELFF
CDR3nt: TGTGCCAGCAGCCCTTGGACTAGCGGCGGGGAGCTGTTTTTT

abundance: .
len: 14
j_gene: TRBJ2-5
v_gene: TRBV9
d_gene: .
CDR3aa: CASSVSPQGETQYF
CDR3nt: TGTGCCAGCAGCGTCTCCCCTCAGGGAGAGACCCAGTACTTC

abundance: .
len: 15
j_gene: TRBJ2-1
v_gene: TRBV20-1
d_gene: TRBD2
CDR3aa: CSAQERTSGYNGQFF
CDR3nt: TGCAGTGCCCAGGAGAGGACTAGCGGGTACAATGGGCAGTTCTTC

abundance: once
len: 17
j_gene: TRBJ1-2
v_gene: TRBV10-3
d_gene: TRBD1
CDR3aa: CAISESGQGARKHGYTF
CDR3nt: TGTGCCATCAGTGAGTCGGGACAGGGGGCGCGTAAGCATGGCTACACCTTC

abundance: few
len: 16
j_gene: TRBJ2-1
v_gene: TRBV24-1
d_gene: .
CDR3aa: CATSDLGLATYNEQFF
CDR3nt: TGTGCCACCAGTGATTTGGGTCTAGCGACCTACAATGAGCAGTTCTTC

abundance: few
len: 12
j_gene: TRBJ2-3
v_gene: TRBV20-1
d_gene: .
CDR3aa: CSASRQTDTQYF
CDR3nt: TGCAGTGCGAGCAGGCAAACAGATACGCAGTATTTT

abundance: few
len: 15
j_gene: TRBJ2-7
v_gene: TRBV12-3/TRBV12-4
d_gene: TRBD2
CDR3aa: CASSPGLAGPTGEYF
CDR3nt: TGTGCCAGCAGTCCGGGACTAGCGGGACCTACGGGCGAGTACTTC

abundance: many
len: 15
j_gene: TRBJ2-7
v_gene: TRBV7-9
d_gene: .
CDR3aa: CASSSTTGPRGEQYF
CDR3nt: TGTGCCAGCAGCTCGACGACAGGACCGAGGGGCGAGCAGTACTTC

abundance: .
len: 15
j_gene: TRBJ2-7
v_gene: TRBV9
d_gene: TRBD2
CDR3aa: CASSASSGGSYEQYF
CDR3nt: TGTGCCAGCAGCGCATCTAGCGGGGGCTCCTACGAGCAGTACTTC

abundance: many
len: 13
j_gene: TRBJ2-7
v_gene: TRBV12-3/TRBV12-4
d_gene: TRBD1
CDR3aa: CASSRDRLYEQYF
CDR3nt: TGTGCCAGCAGTCGGGACAGGCTCTACGAGCAGTACTTC

abundance: few
len: 14
j_gene: TRBJ2-7
v_gene: TRBV5-1
d_gene: TRBD1
CDR3aa: CASSLGGQNEEQYF
CDR3nt: TGCGCCAGCAGCTTGGGGGGACAGAACGAGGAGCAGTACTTC

abundance: few
len: 15
j_gene: TRBJ2-1
v_gene: TRBV15
d_gene: TRBD2
CDR3aa: CATSTLAGGPYEQFF
CDR3nt: TGTGCCACCAGCACGCTAGCGGGGGGGCCATATGAGCAGTTCTTC

abundance: many
len: 15
j_gene: TRBJ2-5
v_gene: TRBV20-1
d_gene: TRBD1
CDR3aa: CSARGQGWYQETQYF
CDR3nt: TGCAGTGCTAGAGGACAGGGATGGTACCAAGAGACCCAGTACTTC

abundance: .
len: 15
j_gene: TRBJ1-2
v_gene: TRBV4-2
d_gene: TRBD1
CDR3aa: CASSQETGGCYGYTF
CDR3nt: TGTGCCAGCAGCCAAGAAACAGGGGGCTGCTATGGCTACACCTTC

abundance: many
len: 11
j_gene: TRBJ2-3
v_gene: TRBV29-1
d_gene: .
CDR3aa: CSVQTTDTQYF
CDR3nt: TGCAGCGTTCAGACAACAGATACGCAGTATTTT

abundance: .
len: 16
j_gene: TRBJ1-6
v_gene: TRBV20-1
d_gene: .
CDR3aa: CSAPRTASSYNSPLHF
CDR3nt: TGCAGTGCCCCCCGGACAGCTAGCTCCTATAATTCACCCCTCCACTTT

abundance: .
len: 13
j_gene: TRBJ2-7
v_gene: TRBV20-1
d_gene: .
CDR3aa: CSAKGSWVYEQYF
CDR3nt: TGCAGTGCTAAGGGTAGCTGGGTTTACGAGCAGTACTTC

abundance: few
len: 16
j_gene: TRBJ2-5
v_gene: TRBV3-1
d_gene: TRBD2
CDR3aa: CASSHPRAGGPETQYF
CDR3nt: TGTGCCAGCAGCCACCCCCGGGCGGGGGGGCCAGAGACCCAGTACTTC

abundance: many
len: 13
j_gene: TRBJ2-1
v_gene: TRBV29-1
d_gene: .
CDR3aa: CSGKAHNYNEQFF
CDR3nt: TGCAGCGGGAAGGCCCATAACTACAATGAGCAGTTCTTC

abundance: .
len: 14
j_gene: TRBJ2-7
v_gene: TRBV18
d_gene: .
CDR3aa: CASSPGRTEYEQYF
CDR3nt: TGTGCCAGCTCACCAGGAAGGACAGAGTACGAGCAGTACTTC

abundance: few
len: 15
j_gene: TRBJ2-2
v_gene: TRBV20-1
d_gene: .
CDR3aa: CSADPGRTNTGELFF
CDR3nt: TGCAGTGCTGATCCAGGGCGAACGAACACCGGGGAGCTGTTTTTT

abundance: .
len: 14
j_gene: TRBJ2-7
v_gene: TRBV7-9
d_gene: .
CDR3aa: CASSAGTAAYEQYF
CDR3nt: TGTGCCAGCAGCGCCGGGACGGCAGCCTACGAGCAGTACTTC

abundance: once
len: 14
j_gene: TRBJ1-2
v_gene: TRBV27
d_gene: TRBD1
CDR3aa: CASSTGQRNYGYTF
CDR3nt: TGTGCCAGCAGCACGGGACAGAGAAACTATGGCTACACCTTC

abundance: .
len: 15
j_gene: TRBJ2-1
v_gene: TRBV7-9
d_gene: .
CDR3aa: CASSLSRGRSNEQFF
CDR3nt: TGTGCCAGCAGCTTGAGTAGGGGGAGGAGCAATGAGCAGTTCTTC

abundance: .
len: 15
j_gene: TRBJ2-4
v_gene: TRBV20-1
d_gene: TRBD2
CDR3aa: CSARDQTSGGNIQYF
CDR3nt: TGCAGTGCTAGAGATCAGACTAGCGGGGGCAACATTCAGTACTTC

abundance: .
len: 15
j_gene: TRBJ2-5
v_gene: TRBV5-1
d_gene: TRBD1
CDR3aa: CASSQGTAPGNEQYF
CDR3nt: TGCGCCAGCAGCCAAGGGACAGCTCCGGGGAATGAGCAGTACTTC

abundance: few
len: 16
j_gene: TRBJ2-7
v_gene: TRBV7-2
d_gene: .
CDR3aa: CASSPDYLIPSYEQYF
CDR3nt: TGTGCCAGCAGCCCCGATTATTTGATCCCCTCCTACGAGCAGTACTTC

abundance: .
len: 18
j_gene: TRBJ2-1
v_gene: TRBV2
d_gene: TRBD2
CDR3aa: CASSPLSGRAEDYNEQFF
CDR3nt: TGTGCCAGCAGTCCCCTTAGCGGGAGGGCCGAGGATTACAATGAGCAGTTCTTC

abundance: few
len: 15
j_gene: TRBJ2-7
v_gene: TRBV27
d_gene: TRBD2
CDR3aa: CASSFTSGSYYEQYF
CDR3nt: TGTGCCAGCAGTTTTACTAGCGGGTCTTACTACGAGCAGTACTTC

abundance: .
len: 13
j_gene: TRBJ1-2
v_gene: TRBV19
d_gene: .
CDR3aa: CASSIGQGSGYTF
CDR3nt: TGTGCCAGTAGTATCGGGCAGGGCAGCGGCTACACCTTC